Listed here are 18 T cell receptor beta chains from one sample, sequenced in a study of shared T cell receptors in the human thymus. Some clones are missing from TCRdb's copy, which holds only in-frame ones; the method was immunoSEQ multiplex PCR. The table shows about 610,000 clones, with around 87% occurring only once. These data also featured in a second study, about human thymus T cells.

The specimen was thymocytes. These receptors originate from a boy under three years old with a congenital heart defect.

In DNA, the CDR3 is TGTGCCAGCAGTTATCCGGGACTAGTAACGTACGAGCAGTACTTC. Translation: CASSYPGLVTYEQYF. This sequence joins TRBV6-5 and TRBJ2-7; 8 bases are a match to TRBD2. CDR1 is MNHEY and CDR2 is SVGAGI in the germline V gene. The CDR3 sequence is 15 residues long. With 3 bases clipped from V and 4 bases from J, the junction kept 8 bases outside the gene matches.

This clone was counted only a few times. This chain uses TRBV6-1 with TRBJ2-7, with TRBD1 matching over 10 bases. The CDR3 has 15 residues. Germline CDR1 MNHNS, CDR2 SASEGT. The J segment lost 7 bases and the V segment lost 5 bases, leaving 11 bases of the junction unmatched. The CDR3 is CASSPAGDRGEEQYF. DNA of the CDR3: TGTGCCAGCAGTCCCGCCGGGGACAGGGGTGAAGAGCAGTACTTC.

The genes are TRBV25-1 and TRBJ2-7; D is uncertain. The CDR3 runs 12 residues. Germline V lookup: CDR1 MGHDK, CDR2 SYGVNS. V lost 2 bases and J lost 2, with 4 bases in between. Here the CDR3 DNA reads TGTGCCAGCAGTGAAGGCCCCTACGAGCAGTACTTC. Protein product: CASSEGPYEQYF.

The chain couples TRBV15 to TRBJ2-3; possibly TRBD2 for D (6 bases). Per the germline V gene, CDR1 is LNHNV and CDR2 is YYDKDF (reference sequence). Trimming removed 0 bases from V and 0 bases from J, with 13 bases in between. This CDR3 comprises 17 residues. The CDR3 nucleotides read TGTGCCACCAGCAGAGATCACGGGGGACCGAGCACAGATACGCAGTATTTT. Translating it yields CATSRDHGGPSTDTQYF.

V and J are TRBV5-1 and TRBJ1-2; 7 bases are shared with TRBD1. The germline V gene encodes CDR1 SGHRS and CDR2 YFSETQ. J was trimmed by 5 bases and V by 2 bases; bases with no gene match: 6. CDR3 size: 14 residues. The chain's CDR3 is CASSLVDRRYGYTF. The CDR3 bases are TGCGCCAGCAGCTTAGTGGACAGGAGGTATGGCTACACCTTC.

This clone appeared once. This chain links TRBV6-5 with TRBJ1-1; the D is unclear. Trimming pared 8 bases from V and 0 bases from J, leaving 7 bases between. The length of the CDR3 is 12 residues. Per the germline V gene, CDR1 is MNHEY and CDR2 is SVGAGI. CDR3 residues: CASGRVNTEAFF. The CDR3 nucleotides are TGTGCCAGCGGTCGGGTGAACACTGAAGCTTTCTTT.

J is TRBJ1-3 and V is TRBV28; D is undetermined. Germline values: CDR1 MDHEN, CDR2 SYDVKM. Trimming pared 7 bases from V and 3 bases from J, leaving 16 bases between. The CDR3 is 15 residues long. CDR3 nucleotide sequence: TGTGCCAGCACCCCAGAGTCGGGTAGTGGAAACACCATATATTTT. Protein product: CASTPESGSGNTIYF.

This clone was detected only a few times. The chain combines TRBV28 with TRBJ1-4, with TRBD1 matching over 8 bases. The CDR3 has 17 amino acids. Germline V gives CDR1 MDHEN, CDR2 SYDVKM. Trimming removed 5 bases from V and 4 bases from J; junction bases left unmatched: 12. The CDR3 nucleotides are TGTGCCAGCAGTGATTGCCCAGACAGGGGCAATAATGAAAAACTGTTTTTT. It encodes CASSDCPDRGNNEKLFF.

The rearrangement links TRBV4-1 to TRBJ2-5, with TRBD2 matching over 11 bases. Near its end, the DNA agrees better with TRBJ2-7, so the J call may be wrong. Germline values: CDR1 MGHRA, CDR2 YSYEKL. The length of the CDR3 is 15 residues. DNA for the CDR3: TGCGCCAGCAGCTGGGGACTAGCGGAGTCCTACGAGCAGTACTTC. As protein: CASSWGLAESYEQYF.

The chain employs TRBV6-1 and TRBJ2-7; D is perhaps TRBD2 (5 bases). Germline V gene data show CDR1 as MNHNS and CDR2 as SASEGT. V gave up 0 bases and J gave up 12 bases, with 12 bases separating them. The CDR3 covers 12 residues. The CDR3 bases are TGTGCCAGCAGTGAAGCCCCGCGCGGGTTGTACTTC. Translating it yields CASSEAPRGLYF.

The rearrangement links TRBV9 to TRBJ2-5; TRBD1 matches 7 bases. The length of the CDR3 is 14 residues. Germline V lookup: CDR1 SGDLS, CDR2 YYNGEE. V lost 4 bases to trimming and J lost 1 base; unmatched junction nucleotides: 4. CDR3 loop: CASSPRTGQETQYF. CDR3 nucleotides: TGTGCCAGCAGCCCTCGGACAGGCCAAGAGACCCAGTACTTC.

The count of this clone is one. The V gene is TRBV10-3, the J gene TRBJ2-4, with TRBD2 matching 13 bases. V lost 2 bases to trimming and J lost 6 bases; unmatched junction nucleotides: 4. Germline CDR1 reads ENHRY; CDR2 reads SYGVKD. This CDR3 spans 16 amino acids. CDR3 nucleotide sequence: TGTGCCATCAGTGAGGTACTAGCGGGAGGGTTAAACATTCAGTACTTC. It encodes CAISEVLAGGLNIQYF.

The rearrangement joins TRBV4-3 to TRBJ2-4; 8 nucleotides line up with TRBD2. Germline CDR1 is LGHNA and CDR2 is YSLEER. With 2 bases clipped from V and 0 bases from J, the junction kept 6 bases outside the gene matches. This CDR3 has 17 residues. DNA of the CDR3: TGCGCCAGCAGCCAATGGTTTAGCGGGAAAGCCAAAAACATTCAGTACTTC. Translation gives CASSQWFSGKAKNIQYF.

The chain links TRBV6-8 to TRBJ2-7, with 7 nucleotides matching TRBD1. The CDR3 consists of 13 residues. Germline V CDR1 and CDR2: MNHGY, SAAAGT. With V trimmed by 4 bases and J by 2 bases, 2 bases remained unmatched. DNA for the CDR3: TGTGCCAGCAGTTTGGGACAGACCTACGAGCAGTACTTC. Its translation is CASSLGQTYEQYF.

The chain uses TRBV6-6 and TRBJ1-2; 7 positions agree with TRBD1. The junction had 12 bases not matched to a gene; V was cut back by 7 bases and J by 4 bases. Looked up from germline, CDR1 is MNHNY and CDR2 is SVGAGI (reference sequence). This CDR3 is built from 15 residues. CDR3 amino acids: CASTATGQSGYGYTF. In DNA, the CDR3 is TGTGCCAGCACCGCAACGGGACAGAGCGGCTATGGCTACACCTTC.

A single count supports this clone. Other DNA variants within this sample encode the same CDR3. CDR3 nucleotides: TGTGCCAGCAGCGTAGAGGGAGGGGACTATGGCTACACCTTC. This gives the protein CASSVEGGDYGYTF. The genes are TRBV9 and TRBJ1-2; D is possibly TRBD1 (5 bases). The germline V and J ends were trimmed by 0 bases and 3 bases, with 9 bases remaining between them. Germline CDR1 SGDLS, CDR2 YYNGEE. CDR3 length: 14 amino acids. Based on the CDR3 plus reference TRBV9 and TRBJ1-2, the full variable domain is DSGVTQTPKHLITATGQRVTLRCSPRSGDLSVYWYQQSLDQGLQFLIQYYNGEERAKGNILERFSAQQFPDLHSELNLSSLELGDSALYFCASSVEGGDYGYTFGSGTRLTVV.

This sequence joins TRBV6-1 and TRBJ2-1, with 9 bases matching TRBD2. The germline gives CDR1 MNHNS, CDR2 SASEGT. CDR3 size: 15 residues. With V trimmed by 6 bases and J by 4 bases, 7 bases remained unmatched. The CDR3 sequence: CASRFTSGPYNEQFF. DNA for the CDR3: TGTGCCAGCAGATTTACTAGCGGGCCATACAATGAGCAGTTCTTC.

CDR3 loop: CASSSRGMNTEAFF. Written as DNA, the CDR3 is TGTGCCAGCAGCTCCCGAGGGATGAACACTGAAGCTTTCTTT. The chain carries TRBV5-6 and TRBJ1-1, with D unresolved. CDR1 SGHDT and CDR2 YYEEEE come from the germline V gene. The CDR3 is 14 amino acids. The V and J ends lost 3 bases and 0 bases respectively, with 9 bases between them.